Shown below are 3 T cell receptor beta chains from a single sample sequenced in a study of graft-versus-host responses after intestinal transplantation. These receptors have no known antigen. Only in-frame clones appear in the TCRdb table, and some are missing; sequencing was by immunoSEQ multiplex PCR. The sample lists roughly 80,000 clones, over 75% seen once, with around 8% in the top ten. The sequences come from unstimulated CD8+ T cells sorted from spleen or lymph node cells, collected before transplant. The receptors come from a human donor who was the organ donor for an intestinal transplant.

For this clone: Other nucleotide sequences in the sample specify the same CDR3. This chain connects TRBV4-1 to TRBJ2-7; 10 bases fit TRBD1. Per the germline V gene, CDR1 is MGHRA and CDR2 is YSYEKL. Trimming cost V 4 bases and J 2 bases; bases outside gene matches: 2. The CDR3 consists of 14 residues. CDR3 bases: TGCGCCAGCAGCCTCGGGACAGGGGCCTACGAGCAGTACTTC. Protein product: CASSLGTGAYEQYF.

The V and J genes are TRBV4-1 and TRBJ1-6, with unresolved D. V dropped 0 bases and J dropped 7 bases, with 4 bases sitting between them. There are 13 residues in the CDR3. Germline CDR1 reads MGHRA; CDR2 reads YSYEKL. The CDR3 reads CASSQDRNSPLHF. As DNA, the CDR3 is TGCGCCAGCAGCCAAGATAGAAATTCACCCCTCCACTTT.

The chain has TRBV27 and TRBJ2-3, with D perhaps assigned TRBD1 or TRBD2 (6 bases each). Germline V gene sequence: CDR1 MNHEY, CDR2 SMNVEV (reference sequence). Between the trimmed V and J ends, which lost 4 bases and 4 bases, there was a span of 24 bases. This CDR3 has 18 amino acids. Written as DNA, the CDR3 is TGTGCCAGCAGTTCACTCTTTTTCGGGGGCCAGAGGGCAGATACGCAGTATTTT. This translates into CASSSLFFGGQRADTQYF.